The entry that follows covers one TCR beta chain sequence. The target of this receptor is not known. It has no much larger one-base neighbor in the sample; base qualities were not kept. This entry belongs to a study of T-cell reconstitution after alpha-beta-depleted transplantation in children (dated by TCRdb to 2015 to 2016). Regarding the complete study: Using TCR repertoire profiling, the study quantitatively followed how T-cell immune reconstitution unfolded in children after TCRalphabeta/CD19-depleted allogeneic hematopoietic cell transplantation. Findings and caveats that apply to the study as a whole: In some patients, the high TCRbeta diversity seen at day 60 was put down to recipient T cells and intrathymic progenitors that had survived conditioning. Apparently early alphabetaT-cell count recovery about two months after transplant reportedly relied on only several hundred rapidly expanded clones derived from non-depleted graft cells. Over subsequent months, a decline in hyperexpanded clone frequencies was noted, and after one year, T-cell counts and TCRbeta diversity were mostly ascribed to newly produced T cells.

For CDR1 and CDR2, the germline V gene lists SGHVS and FQNEAQ. From the cysteine through the phenylalanine, the CDR3 covers 17 amino acids. The read is trimmed to its CDR3 DNA, 51 bases read in frame from base 1. Relative to germline, V is missing 3 bases and J is missing 0 bases, with 7 bases of the junction outside any gene match. In light of the paper, this sample's treatment or condition label describes: allogeneic hematopoietic cell transplantation with graft depleted of TCRalphabeta T cells and CD19 B cells. Transplant recipients were children who received TCRalphabeta/CD19-depleted allogeneic hematopoietic cell grafts. Libraries came from PCR. Sequencing was carried out with an Illumina HiSeq 2500. TCR library preparation used molecular barcoding, with unique molecular identifiers applied to normalize quantification of the TCRbeta repertoire. TCRdb reworked the public reads: Q25 trimming with fastp, MiXCR clone assembly, productive beta chains retained. Rows are combined by CDR3 protein, so each entry shows the most common genes and DNA. The sample data list roughly 490,000 distinct CDR3 sequences, and roughly 10% of these were observed just once. The ten largest clonotypes hold 12% to 15% of the sample.

This specimen consisted of PBMCs, mostly from graft donor cells, obtained 180 days after TCRalphabeta/CD19-depleted stem cell transplant. The receptor chain draws on TRBV7-8 and TRBJ1-5; 8 bases in the middle match TRBD1. The sequence was obtained from a female patient aged 2 to 10 who had a stem cell transplant for aplastic anemia, so the T cells may come from the graft donor. This receptor has the CDR3 CASSLRQGYDSNQPQHF. The nucleotide sequence is given as TGTGCCAGCAGCTTGAGACAGGGGTACGATAGCAATCAGCCCCAGCATTTT.